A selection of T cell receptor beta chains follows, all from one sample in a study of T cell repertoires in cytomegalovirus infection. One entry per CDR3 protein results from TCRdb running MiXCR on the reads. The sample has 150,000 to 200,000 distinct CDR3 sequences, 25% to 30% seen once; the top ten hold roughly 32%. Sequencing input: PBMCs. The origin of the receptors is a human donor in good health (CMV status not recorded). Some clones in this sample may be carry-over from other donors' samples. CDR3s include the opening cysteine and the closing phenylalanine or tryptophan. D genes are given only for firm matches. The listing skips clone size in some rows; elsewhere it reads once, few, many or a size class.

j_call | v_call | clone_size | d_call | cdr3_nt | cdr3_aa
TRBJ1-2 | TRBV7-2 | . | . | TGTGCCAGCAGCTTAGGGTACTCCGGGGGAAACTATGGCTACACCTTC | CASSLGYSGGNYGYTF
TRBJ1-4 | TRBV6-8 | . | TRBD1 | TGTGCCAGCAGCCTTACAGGGGCGGAGAATGAAAAACTGTTTTTT | CASSLTGAENEKLFF
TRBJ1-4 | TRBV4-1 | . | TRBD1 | TGCGCCAGCAGCCAAGAAGACAGGGGCAGGGAAAAACTGTTTTTT | CASSQEDRGREKLFF
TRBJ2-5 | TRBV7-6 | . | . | TGTGCCAGCAGCTTGGATCAGGGCTACCAAGAGACCCAGTACTTC | CASSLDQGYQETQYF
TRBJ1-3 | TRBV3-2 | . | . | TGTGCCAGCAGCCAAGATCGTTGGACAGCCCGAAGCTCTGGAAACACCATATATTTT | CASSQDRWTARSSGNTIYF
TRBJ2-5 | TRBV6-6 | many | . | TGTGCCAGCAGTCCATGGGCGGGTCCCCAAGAGACCCAGTACTTC | CASSPWAGPQETQYF
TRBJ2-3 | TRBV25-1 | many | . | TGTGCCAGCAGTGAACGGGATTTGGCAGATACGCAGTATTTT | CASSERDLADTQYF
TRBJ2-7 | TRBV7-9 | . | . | TGTGCCAGCAGCTCGGGACCGCCCTGGTCCATCGAGCAGTACTTC | CASSSGPPWSIEQYF
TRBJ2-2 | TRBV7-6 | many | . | TGTGCCAGCAGCTTAGGCGGGGGCTCGAACACCGGGGAGCTGTTTTTT | CASSLGGGSNTGELFF
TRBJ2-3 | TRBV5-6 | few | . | TGTGCCAGCAGCGTTCGGGACTCGACGCCGTCAGATACGCAGTATTTT | CASSVRDSTPSDTQYF
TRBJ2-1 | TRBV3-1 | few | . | TGTGCCAGCAGCCAAGACACCTTAGGTGAGCAGTTCTTC | CASSQDTLGEQFF
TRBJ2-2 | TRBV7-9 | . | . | TGTGCCAGCAGCGGCCGGGGGCAGGGGGTCGCCGGGGAGCTGTTTTTT | CASSGRGQGVAGELFF
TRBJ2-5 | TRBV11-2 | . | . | TGTGCCAGCAGCTTAGATCTCGACAGCTTGGAGACCCAGTACTTC | CASSLDLDSLETQYF
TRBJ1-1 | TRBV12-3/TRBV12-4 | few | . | TGTGCCAGCAGTTCCCAGCGGGGGGGCACTGAAGCTTTCTTT | CASSSQRGGTEAFF
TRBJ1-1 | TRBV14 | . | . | TGTGCCAGCAGCCTCCTACAGGGCCCGGCGACTGAAGCTTTCTTT | CASSLLQGPATEAFF
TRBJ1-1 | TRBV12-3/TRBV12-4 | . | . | TGTGCCAGCAGTCGGGGGACCGGGGGTGAAGCTTTCTTT | CASSRGTGGEAFF
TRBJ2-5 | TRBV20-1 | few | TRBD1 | TGCAGTGCTAGTCCACTAAAGGACAGGGGACAAGAGACCCAGTACTTC | CSASPLKDRGQETQYF
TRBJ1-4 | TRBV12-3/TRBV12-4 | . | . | TGTGCCAGCAGTAAACAGAGAGTGAGGGAAAAACTGTTTTTT | CASSKQRVREKLFF
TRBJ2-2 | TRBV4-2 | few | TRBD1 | TGTGCCAGCAGCCAAGTTTATCCTACAGGGGGAACGAACACCGGGGAGCTGTTTTTT | CASSQVYPTGGTNTGELFF
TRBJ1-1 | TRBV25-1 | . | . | TGTGCCAGCAGTGAGTCGGGGGGCGTCGGCAACACTGAAGCTTTCTTT | CASSESGGVGNTEAFF
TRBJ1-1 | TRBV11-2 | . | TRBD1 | TGTGCCAGCAGCTGGCTCGGACAGGGAGGATCTGAAGCTTTCTTT | CASSWLGQGGSEAFF
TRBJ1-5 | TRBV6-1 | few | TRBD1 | TGTGCCAGCAGTGAATGGGCAGGGGGCGGGCAGCCCCAGCATTTT | CASSEWAGGGQPQHF
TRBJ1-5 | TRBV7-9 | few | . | TGTGCCAGCAGCTTAAGGGCTCATCAGCCCCAGCATTTT | CASSLRAHQPQHF
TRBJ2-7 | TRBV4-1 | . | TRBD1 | TGCGCCAGCAGCCAACACCAGGGGCGGGACAGGGAAACCTACGAGCAGTACTTC | CASSQHQGRDRETYEQYF
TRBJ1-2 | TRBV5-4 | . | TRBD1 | TGTGCCAGCAGCCCTAAAACTGGACAGGGGGATGGCTACACCTTC | CASSPKTGQGDGYTF
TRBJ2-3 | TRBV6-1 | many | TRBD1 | TGTGCCAGCAGTGACCCCGCAGGGGGCGATGAAGATACGCAGTATTTT | CASSDPAGGDEDTQYF
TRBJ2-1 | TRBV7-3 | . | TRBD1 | TGTGCCAGCAGCTTTCTATCGACAGGGGGCAATGAGCAGTTCTTC | CASSFLSTGGNEQFF
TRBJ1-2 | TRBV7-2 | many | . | TGTGCCAGCACCGAGCGGGTCTCGGATGGCTACACCTTC | CASTERVSDGYTF
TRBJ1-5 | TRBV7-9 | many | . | TGTGCCAGCAGCTTCTATCCGGGAGGGGCAGAGAATCAGCCCCAGCATTTT | CASSFYPGGAENQPQHF
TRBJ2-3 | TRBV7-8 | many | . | TGTGCCAGCAGCACCGCGGGACCCTCCGATACGCAGTATTTT | CASSTAGPSDTQYF
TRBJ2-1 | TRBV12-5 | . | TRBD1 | TGTGCTAGTGAGACAGGGTTCAATGAGCAGTTCTTC | CASETGFNEQFF
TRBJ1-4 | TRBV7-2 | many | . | TGTGCCAGCAGCCCGGGCAGGGGCGGGGAAAAACTGTTTTTT | CASSPGRGGEKLFF
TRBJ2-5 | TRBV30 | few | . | TGTGCCTGGAGTGTGGGGCAGGGAGAAGAGACCCAGTACTTC | CAWSVGQGEETQYF
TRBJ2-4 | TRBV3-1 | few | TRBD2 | TGTGCCAGCAGCCAAGGACGGCTAGCGGGGGTCCTAGCCAAAAACATTCAGTACTTC | CASSQGRLAGVLAKNIQYF
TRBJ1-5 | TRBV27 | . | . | TGTGCCAGCAGTATAACGGGACGGCGGAATCAGCCCCAGCATTTT | CASSITGRRNQPQHF
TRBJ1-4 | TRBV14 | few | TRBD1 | TGTGCCAGCAGCCACGGACAGGGTTACGAAAAACTGTTTTTT | CASSHGQGYEKLFF
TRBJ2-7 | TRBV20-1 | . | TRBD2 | TGCAGTGCTGTTGCGGGGGGCGAGAACTACGAGCAGTACTTC | CSAVAGGENYEQYF
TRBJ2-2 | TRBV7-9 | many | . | TGTGCCAGCAGCTTACTCGCAGTTGGGGACGGGGAGCTGTTTTTT | CASSLLAVGDGELFF
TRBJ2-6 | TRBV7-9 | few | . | TGTGCCAGCAGCAAGAGGGATTATAGCTCTGGGGCCAACGTCCTGACTTTC | CASSKRDYSSGANVLTF
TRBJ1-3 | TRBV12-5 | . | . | TGTGCTAGTGGTTTGGGGAGGGAGGAAGGAAACACCATATATTTT | CASGLGREEGNTIYF
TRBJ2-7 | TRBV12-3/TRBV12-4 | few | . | TGTGCCAGCAGTGGGGACTCCTCCTACGAGCAGTACTTC | CASSGDSSYEQYF